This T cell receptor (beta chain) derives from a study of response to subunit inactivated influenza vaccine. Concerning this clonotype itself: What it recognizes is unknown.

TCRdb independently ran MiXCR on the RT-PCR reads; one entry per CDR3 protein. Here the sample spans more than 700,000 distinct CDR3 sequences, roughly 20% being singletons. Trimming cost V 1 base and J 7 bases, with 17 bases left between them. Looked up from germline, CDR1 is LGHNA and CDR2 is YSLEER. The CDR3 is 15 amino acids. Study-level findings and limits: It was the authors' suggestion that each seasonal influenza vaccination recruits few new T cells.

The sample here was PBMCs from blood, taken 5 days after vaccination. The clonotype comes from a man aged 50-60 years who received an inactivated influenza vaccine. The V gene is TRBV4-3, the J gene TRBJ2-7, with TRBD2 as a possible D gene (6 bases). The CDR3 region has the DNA TGCGCCAGCAGCCAAGGGTTAGCGGAAACCTGGGAGCAGTACTTC. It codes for CASSQGLAETWEQYF.